This T cell receptor (beta chain) derives from a study of cytomegalovirus exposure and HLA in healthy donors. At the level of the study: About 179 million T cells yielded 100 million or so unique TCR beta sequences in earlier analysis.

Study-wide findings and caveats: A later analysis reportedly found fewer N-insertions in an Asian-associated ancestry cluster than the roughly 680-donor mean. A later analysis by the authors found several of the most significant clusters apparently linked to common viral pathogens. Most sequenced TCRs were rare (though some public TCRs occurred in many donors).

A note on this clone: Antigen specificity is unknown.

Primers: 60 Vbeta forward and 13 Jbeta reverse. TCRdb's table, derived via immunoSEQ multiplex PCR, lists solely in-frame clones and lacks some. The repertoire includes 110,000 or so clones, around 75% of them detected once, and about 1.9% sits in the top ten. V lost 5 bases to trimming and J lost 0 bases, with 9 bases between them. This CDR3 spans 14 amino acids. CDR1 and CDR2 from the germline V gene are LNHDA and SQIVND (reference sequence). The chain recombines TRBV19 with TRBJ2-3; D perhaps matches TRBD2 (6 bases). The sample consisted of PBMCs. The TCR originated in a man younger than 45 in good health and CMV-seronegative. CDR3 region: CASSLGLSTDTQYF. CDR3 nucleotides: TGTGCCAGTAGTCTAGGACTAAGCACAGATACGCAGTATTTT.